These T cell receptor beta chains were read from a single sample in a study of blood T cells in healthy people across ages. TCRdb re-called the 5' RACE reads with MiXCR, one entry per CDR3 protein. The sample contains roughly 1 million distinct CDR3 sequences, approximately 25% of which appear only once. This same sample was also part of a study on T cells of mothers and their children.

Material: blood. Receptors were obtained from a girl aged 2-10 years in good health. CDR3s include the opening cysteine and the closing phenylalanine or tryptophan. The order of the fields is V gene, J gene, clone size, D gene, CDR3 protein, CDR3 DNA. A D gene is named only where the DNA matches it firmly. Size tells how often a clone was seen (once, few, many) or the class of an expanded clone, and some rows leave it out.

TRBV29-1	TRBJ1-2	few	.	CSVHNPFLTF	TGCAGCGTACACAACCCGTTTCTCACCTTC
TRBV20-1	TRBJ2-7	.	.	CSASTIQSTYEQYF	TGCAGTGCTTCGACTATCCAATCAACCTACGAGCAGTACTTC
TRBV10-3	TRBJ1-1	.	.	CAISDSAGLEAFF	TGTGCCATCAGTGATAGCGCAGGGCTTGAAGCTTTCTTT
TRBV5-1	TRBJ2-7	once	TRBD2	CASKGTSSAEQYF	TGCGCCAGCAAGGGGACTAGCTCGGCCGAGCAGTACTTC
TRBV6-2/TRBV6-3	TRBJ1-4	.	TRBD1	CASSSDREDNEKLFF	TGTGCCAGCAGTTCCGACAGGGAAGATAATGAAAAACTGTTTTTT
TRBV20-1	TRBJ2-1	.	TRBD2	CSARVATSGSYNEQFF	TGCAGTGCTAGAGTGGCGACTAGCGGCTCCTACAATGAGCAGTTCTTC
TRBV12-3/TRBV12-4	TRBJ2-5	.	.	CASSFTRGQTQYF	TGTGCCAGCAGTTTTACCAGGGGTCAGACCCAGTACTTC
TRBV3-1	TRBJ2-3	.	TRBD2	CASSHPPTTSGGGTQYF	TGTGCCAGCAGCCACCCCCCAACAACTAGCGGCGGGGGGACGCAGTATTTT
TRBV29-1	TRBJ2-3	.	.	CSVEFPETDTQYF	TGCAGCGTTGAGTTCCCAGAGACAGATACGCAGTATTTT
TRBV12-3/TRBV12-4	TRBJ1-5	few	.	CASSRTTPQPQHF	TGTGCCAGCAGCAGGACAACACCGCAGCCCCAGCATTTT
TRBV20-1	TRBJ1-4	.	.	CSARDFGPSTNEKLFF	TGCAGTGCTAGAGATTTCGGGCCCTCAACTAATGAAAAACTGTTTTTT
TRBV24-1	TRBJ1-1	few	.	CATSDLKGTEAFF	TGTGCCACCAGTGATTTGAAAGGGACTGAAGCTTTCTTT
TRBV20-1	TRBJ2-3	few	.	CSARDRVTSSTDTQYF	TGCAGTGCTAGAGATCGAGTGACTTCTAGCACAGATACGCAGTATTTT
TRBV29-1	TRBJ1-2	few	.	CSARQLYGYTF	TGCAGCGCCCGACAGTTATATGGCTACACCTTC
TRBV7-2	TRBJ2-3	.	TRBD2	CASSSRGRGGTDTQYF	TGTGCCAGCAGCTCCCGGGGGCGGGGGGGCACAGATACGCAGTATTTT
TRBV5-1	TRBJ2-5	.	.	CASTTFPQETQYF	TGCGCCAGCACTACGTTCCCCCAAGAGACCCAGTACTTC
TRBV7-9	TRBJ2-5	.	.	CASSFFLVAREETQYF	TGTGCCAGCAGCTTTTTCTTGGTAGCACGCGAAGAGACCCAGTACTTC
TRBV5-4	TRBJ2-3	few	TRBD2	CASSLSGGHTDTQYF	TGTGCCAGCAGCTTAAGCGGGGGACACACAGATACGCAGTATTTT
TRBV3-1	TRBJ1-3	.	.	CASSQQDPNTIYF	TGTGCCAGCAGCCAGCAGGACCCGAACACCATATATTTT
TRBV3-1	TRBJ2-3	.	TRBD2	CASSQGLVSDTQYF	TGTGCCAGCAGCCAGGGACTAGTTTCAGATACGCAGTATTTT
TRBV20-1	TRBJ1-2	.	.	CSASGRTNYGYTF	TGCAGTGCTAGCGGCAGAACTAACTATGGCTACACCTTC
TRBV19	TRBJ2-1	.	.	CASNQPPFGTSVGEQFF	TGTGCCAGTAACCAACCTCCTTTCGGGACAAGTGTGGGTGAGCAGTTCTTC
TRBV5-1	TRBJ2-1	few	.	CASSLRGLINEQFF	TGCGCCAGCAGCTTACGGGGGTTGATCAATGAGCAGTTCTTC
TRBV19	TRBJ1-1	.	.	CAAAGGGVYEAFF	TGTGCCGCTGCCGGAGGGGGGGTTTATGAAGCTTTCTTT
TRBV29-1	TRBJ2-5	.	TRBD1	CSVEPTGAAETQYF	TGCAGCGTTGAACCGACAGGGGCAGCAGAGACCCAGTACTTC
TRBV12-3/TRBV12-4	TRBJ1-5	few	.	CASSLAGYNQPQHF	TGTGCCAGCAGTTTAGCGGGTTATAATCAGCCCCAGCATTTT
TRBV7-9	TRBJ2-7	.	.	CASSTSLILEQYF	TGTGCCAGCAGCACCTCTCTAATCCTCGAGCAGTACTTC
TRBV13	TRBJ1-6	few	.	CASSPDAGPPLHF	TGTGCCAGCAGCCCGGACGCCGGGCCACCCCTCCACTTT
TRBV7-9	TRBJ2-7	few	TRBD2	CASSDFSGGGEQYF	TGTGCCAGCAGCGATTTTAGCGGGGGGGGAGAGCAGTACTTC
TRBV7-9	TRBJ2-7	few	.	CASSLEAQLKPYEQYF	TGTGCCAGCAGCTTAGAGGCTCAGCTAAAGCCCTACGAGCAGTACTTC
TRBV6-5	TRBJ2-2	.	TRBD2	CASSYKGLTTGELFF	TGTGCCAGCAGTTACAAGGGACTAACCACCGGGGAGCTGTTTTTT
TRBV29-1	TRBJ2-5	few	.	CSPTAGLEETQYF	TGCAGCCCGACGGCGGGATTAGAGGAGACCCAGTACTTC
TRBV24-1	TRBJ2-5	.	.	CATSDLAETQYF	TGTGCCACCAGTGACCTAGCAGAGACCCAGTACTTC
TRBV3-1	TRBJ1-6	few	.	CASSQDSARPPLHF	TGTGCCAGCAGCCAAGACTCTGCCAGGCCACCCCTCCACTTT
TRBV11-2	TRBJ2-7	.	.	CASSSRYLGGRGEQYF	TGTGCCAGCAGCTCGCGCTACCTTGGGGGTAGGGGCGAGCAGTACTTC
TRBV6-5	TRBJ1-2	few	TRBD1	CASSYSGGQGLYGYTF	TGTGCCAGCAGTTACTCGGGGGGACAGGGGCTGTATGGCTACACCTTC
TRBV5-1	TRBJ1-5	.	.	CASSLEGSGPQHF	TGCGCCAGCAGCTTGGAGGGATCAGGGCCCCAGCATTTT
TRBV2	TRBJ2-5	.	TRBD2	CASSGDYFQETQYF	TGTGCCAGCAGTGGGGACTATTTCCAAGAGACCCAGTACTTC
TRBV7-9	TRBJ2-5	.	.	CASSTVEGFWGPQETQYF	TGTGCCAGCAGCACCGTTGAAGGTTTTTGGGGGCCCCAAGAGACCCAGTACTTC
TRBV28	TRBJ2-7	.	TRBD2	CASSDGGAINEQYF	TGTGCCAGCAGTGACGGGGGGGCCATCAACGAGCAGTACTTC
TRBV15	TRBJ1-5	.	.	CATSRENQPRHF	TGTGCCACCAGCAGAGAAAATCAGCCCCGGCATTTT